This T cell receptor (beta chain) was recovered during a study of OX40 agonist ivuxolimab in advanced cancers. Study-wide findings and caveats: Partial responders dosed at 0.1-3.0 mg/kg displayed clonal expansion ranking among the lowest.

Data came from immunoSEQ multiplex PCR; TCRdb stores just in-frame clones and leaves some out. Among tens of thousands of clones listed, about 90% were seen once. Autoimmune disease history or systemic immunosuppression barred patients. This clone was seen a single time. Its specificity is unknown. Germline lookup yields CDR1 SNHLY and CDR2 FYNNEI. V lost 0 bases and J lost 3, with 12 bases in between. The CDR3 consists of 15 residues. Specimen: CD4+ or CD8+ T cells sorted from blood, collected in a trial of the OX40 agonist ivuxolimab. The genes are TRBV2 and TRBJ2-7; D call uncertain. The sequence derives from an adult with an advanced solid tumor such as melanoma, head and neck, liver or kidney cancer. The CDR3 protein is CASSEAAPVLYEQYF. CDR3 DNA sequence: TGTGCCAGCAGTGAAGCGGCGCCCGTTCTCTACGAGCAGTACTTC.